The entry below describes one T cell receptor beta chain. Its antigen is not known. V dropped 5 bases and J dropped 4; count of bases not matched to a gene: 4. In germline, CDR1 is SGHVS, CDR2 FNYEAQ. The CDR3 has 15 amino acids. The data were taken from a study of CD4 T cells in relation to SARS-CoV-2 and coronaviruses. Study information: Negative control cultures got HIV-1 Nef peptides or no peptide.

Here immunoSEQ multiplex PCR was the method, and the copy in TCRdb shows in-frame clones only, minus some. The table shows roughly 30,000 clones, with around 80% occurring only once. Before the COVID-19 pandemic, during about 2010-2019, CD4+ T cells were taken from unexposed donors. After about 10 days of culture, CD4+ T cells were isolated. The rearrangement links TRBV7-6 to TRBJ2-1, with 11 bases matching TRBD2. Sequencing was performed on CD4+ T cells from PBMCs, cultured in vitro. The source is a human donor in good health. CDR3 bases: TGTGCCAGCAGCGTACTAGCGGGAGTTTACAATGAGCAGTTCTTC. Translated, it gives CASSVLAGVYNEQFF.